The 25 T cell receptor beta chains in this list originate from one sample, sequenced in a study of long-term antiretroviral therapy in people with HIV. Runs used v3.0 of the immunoSEQ assay and were done at survey level. TCRdb's copy holds only in-frame clones and misses some; the assay was immunoSEQ multiplex PCR. The sample holds roughly 18,000 clones, 75% to 95% seen once. The sample in question was unsorted PBMCs, obtained 3 years after starting antiretroviral therapy. Receptor source: a man aged 45 to 65 with HIV.

This chain links TRBV29-1 with TRBJ1-2, with D perhaps matching TRBD1 (5 bases). The CDR3 spans 11 residues. The V gene's germline CDR1 is SQVTM and CDR2 ANQGSEA. The V end was cut by 7 bases, the J end by 2 bases, with 8 bases between. CDR3 coding DNA: TGCAGCGCTGGACAAAACTATGGCTACACCTTC. This gives the protein CSAGQNYGYTF.

V and J are TRBV5-5 and TRBJ2-7; D is unresolved. The CDR3 is 12 residues long. Germline loops: CDR1 SGHKS, CDR2 YYEKEE (reference sequence). V lost 1 base, J lost 3 bases, and 5 bases lay in between. CDR3 protein: CASSLLDYEQYF. DNA of the CDR3: TGTGCCAGCAGCTTGTTGGACTACGAGCAGTACTTC.

J is TRBJ2-7 and V is TRBV5-1, with 12 bases that match TRBD2. CDR3 length: 16 amino acids. Germline CDR1 reads SGHRS; CDR2 reads YFSETQ. After removal of 0 bases from V and 2 bases from J, the junction contained 3 bases not matched to a gene. In nucleotides, the CDR3 is TGCGCCAGCAGCTTGGAACTAGCGGGGGGACCCTACGAGCAGTACTTC. As protein: CASSLELAGGPYEQYF.

The chain uses TRBV4-3 and TRBJ2-1; 16 nucleotides agree with TRBD2. Germline CDR1 LGHNA, CDR2 YSLEER. With V trimmed by 4 bases and J by 10 bases, 7 bases remained unmatched. The CDR3 loop spans 16 amino acids. CDR3 protein: CASSLGTSGGVREQFF. The DNA for the CDR3 is TGCGCCAGCAGCCTTGGGACTAGCGGGGGGGTGCGGGAGCAGTTCTTC.

This clone has just one count. CDR3 DNA: TGTGCCAGTAGTTCCAGCCTCACTTCGCCCCAGCATTTT. This codes for CASSSSLTSPQHF. The J gene is TRBJ1-5, the V gene TRBV19; D is unresolved. V was clipped by 5 bases and J by 9 bases, with 14 bases between them. The CDR3 is 13 residues long. Germline V gene sequence: CDR1 LNHDA, CDR2 SQIVND (reference sequence).

The chain is built from TRBV6-5 and TRBJ1-2; the D is unclear. V lost 5 bases and J lost 8, with 15 bases in between. Germline V CDR1 and CDR2: MNHEY, SVGAGI. The CDR3 extends over 13 amino acids. The CDR3 DNA follows: TGTGCCAGCAGTCGAGGGAAGTACGAGGGCTACACCTTC. It codes for CASSRGKYEGYTF.

This chain connects TRBV19 to TRBJ1-1, with D perhaps matching TRBD1 (5 bases). Trimming took 3 bases from V and 5 from J, leaving 13 bases between them. The length of the CDR3 is 14 residues. Looked up from germline, CDR1 is LNHDA and CDR2 is SQIVND (reference sequence). DNA for the CDR3: TGTGCCAGTAGTATTAGCAGGGTGACGACTGAAGCTTTCTTT. It translates to CASSISRVTTEAFF.

The chain has TRBV6-5 and TRBJ1-2, with TRBD1 matching over 9 bases. The CDR3 is 15 residues long. CDR1 MNHEY and CDR2 SVGAGI come from the germline V gene. With 7 bases clipped from V and 1 base from J, the junction kept 7 bases outside the gene matches. CDR3 DNA sequence: TGTGCCAGCAAGAGGGACAGGGAACTTAACTATGGCTACACCTTC. The encoded protein is CASKRDRELNYGYTF.

The gene calls are TRBV5-6 and TRBJ2-7; D not certain. Germline values: CDR1 SGHDT, CDR2 YYEEEE. Trimming pared 4 bases from V and 4 bases from J, leaving 9 bases between. The length of the CDR3 is 12 residues. The CDR3 sequence is CASSPGRYEQYF. The CDR3, as DNA: TGTGCCAGCAGCCCTGGACGGTACGAGCAGTACTTC.

The rearrangement joins TRBV19 to TRBJ2-1; D is undetermined. Germline V CDR1 and CDR2: LNHDA, SQIVND (reference sequence). The germline V and J ends were trimmed by 3 bases and 3 bases, with 6 bases remaining between them. The CDR3 totals 13 residues. The CDR3 region has the DNA TGTGCCAGTAGTATTAACATCTACAATGAGCAGTTCTTC. Amino acid sequence: CASSINIYNEQFF.

The V gene is TRBV4-2, the J gene TRBJ2-1; no clear D. The CDR3 spans 16 residues. Germline V gene data show CDR1 as LGHNA and CDR2 as YNFKEQ. Trimming shortened V by 0 bases and J by 1 base, and 10 bases separated the two germline ends. CDR3 nucleotides: TGTGCCAGCAGCCAAGATTCCCTCAGATCCTACAATGAGCAGTTCTTC. Encoded protein: CASSQDSLRSYNEQFF.

Written as DNA, the CDR3 is TGTGCCAGCAGCCCGGGGAGGGAAAATGAGCAGTTCTTC. Translating gives CASSPGRENEQFF. The chain employs TRBV14 and TRBJ2-1, with TRBD2 matching 7 bases. This CDR3 contains 13 residues. In germline, CDR1 is SGHDN, CDR2 FVKESK. Losses at the gene ends were 4 bases for V and 7 bases for J; bases not matched to a gene: 4.

The chain carries TRBV6-6 and TRBJ2-7, with D possibly matching TRBD1 (5 bases). This CDR3 is 13 amino acids long. The V gene lost 0 bases and the J gene lost 2 bases, with 5 bases spanning the gap. The germline V gene has CDR1 MNHNY and CDR2 SVGAGI (reference sequence). The CDR3, as DNA: TGTGCCAGCAGTTACTCAGGGGCCTACGAGCAGTACTTC. This codes for CASSYSGAYEQYF.

This clone appeared a single time. This rearrangement joins TRBV5-5 to TRBJ2-5; TRBD1 matches at 7 bases. This CDR3 is built from 14 residues. Germline V gene lookup returns CDR1 SGHKS and CDR2 YYEKEE (reference sequence). Germline trimming cut 1 base from V and 5 bases from J; bases unmatched to any gene: 5. CDR3 bases: TGTGCCAGCAGCTTGAGTACGGGACAGGAGACCCAGTACTTC. This translates into CASSLSTGQETQYF. Supplemented by reference TRBV5-5 and TRBJ2-5, the full variable domain reads DAGVTQSPTHLIKTRGQQVTLRCSPISGHKSVSWYQQVLGQGPQFIFQYYEKEERGRGNFPDRFSARQFPNYSSELNVNALLLGDSALYLCASSLSTGQETQYFGPGTRLLVL.

About this clone itself: This same CDR3 is encoded by further DNA sequences in the sample. V is TRBV4-2 and J is TRBJ1-1, with 7 bases fitting TRBD1. This CDR3 has 16 residues. Per germline, CDR1 LGHNA and CDR2 YNFKEQ. V trimming: 0 bases; J trimming: 1 base; junction bases outside the gene matches: 5. DNA for the CDR3: TGTGCCAGCAGCCAAGATCGGACAGGCTGGAACACTGAAGCTTTCTTT. Residues: CASSQDRTGWNTEAFF.

The rearrangement joins TRBV5-1 to TRBJ2-7, with TRBD2 as a possible D gene (9 bases). Trimming shortened V by 3 bases and J by 4 bases, and 17 bases separated the two germline ends. This CDR3 spans 15 amino acids. Looked up from germline, CDR1 is SGHRS and CDR2 is YFSETQ. CDR3 sequence: CASSSQGAGGYEQYF. The DNA for the CDR3 is TGCGCCAGCAGCTCCCAGGGGGCGGGGGGGTACGAGCAGTACTTC.

This clone was counted a single time. V gene TRBV6-5 combines with J gene TRBJ1-4; no clear D gene. The CDR3 length is 13 residues. CDR1 is MNHEY, CDR2 SVGAGI, per germline. Trimming left V 4 bases short and J 5 bases short, with 8 bases between. This chain's CDR3 is CASSFRRNEKLFF. CDR3 sequence (DNA): TGTGCCAGCAGTTTTAGGCGCAATGAAAAACTGTTTTTT.

V and J are TRBV18 and TRBJ1-1; TRBD1 aligns across 8 bases. The CDR3 consists of 14 residues. The V gene's germline CDR1 is KGHSH and CDR2 LQKENI. Trimming cost V 4 bases and J 5 bases; bases outside gene matches: 6. CDR3 in DNA: TGTGCCAGCTCACAGAGACAGGGGAGAACTGAAGCTTTCTTT. Protein sequence: CASSQRQGRTEAFF.

V is TRBV6-6 and J is TRBJ2-3, with 7 bases aligning to TRBD2. V dropped 0 bases and J dropped 3; count of bases not matched to a gene: 3. The CDR3 covers 15 residues. In germline, CDR1 is MNHNY, CDR2 SVGAGI (reference sequence). The CDR3 DNA sequence: TGTGCCAGCAGTTACTCTGTGGGGGGGACAGATACGCAGTATTTT. Protein: CASSYSVGGTDTQYF.

V gene TRBV10-1 combines with J gene TRBJ2-7; TRBD2 matches 10 bases. The V segment lost 2 bases and the J segment 2 bases; nucleotides outside the gene matches: 6. Germline V lookup: CDR1 WNHNN, CDR2 SYGVQD (reference sequence). The CDR3 consists of 16 residues. Here the CDR3 reads CASSESSGGYPYEQYF. The CDR3 coding sequence is TGCGCCAGCAGTGAGAGTAGCGGGGGGTACCCCTACGAGCAGTACTTC.

The chain is built from TRBV13 and TRBJ2-5; TRBD1 matches 7 bases. The CDR3 is 15 amino acids. Germline V gives CDR1 PRHDT, CDR2 FYEKMQ (reference sequence). V gave up 5 bases and J gave up 3 bases; unmatched junction bases: 9. The CDR3 bases are TGTGCCAGCAGCCCCTCGACAGGGATCAAAGAGACCCAGTACTTC. Residues: CASSPSTGIKETQYF.

This clone has only one observation. The chain uses TRBV11-2 and TRBJ1-2; D not resolved. V dropped 7 bases and J dropped 4 bases, with 16 bases sitting between them. The CDR3 covers 14 residues. Germline lookup yields CDR1 SGHAT and CDR2 FQNNGV. Here the CDR3 DNA reads TGTGCCAGCATCGTGGGATACTCTACCTATGGCTACACCTTC. It encodes CASIVGYSTYGYTF. Together with reference TRBV11-2 and TRBJ1-2, the CDR3 gives the full variable domain: EAGVAQSPRYKIIEKRQSVAFWCNPISGHATLYWYQQILGQGPKLLIQFQNNGVVDDSQLPKDRFSAERLKGVDSTLKIQPAKLEDSAVYLCASIVGYSTYGYTFGSGTRLTVV.

The chain carries TRBV19 and TRBJ1-4; D is unclear. Germline CDR1 is LNHDA and CDR2 is SQIVND (reference sequence). The V and J ends lost 6 bases and 1 base respectively, with 6 bases between them. The CDR3 has 13 residues. The CDR3 here is CASRGRTNEKLFF. In nucleotides, the CDR3 is TGTGCCAGTAGGGGTAGAACTAATGAAAAACTGTTTTTT.

The rearrangement links TRBV4-3 to TRBJ2-7, with D perhaps matching TRBD2 (5 bases). The V and J ends lost 3 bases and 0 bases respectively, with 12 bases between them. CDR1 is LGHNA, CDR2 YSLEER, per germline. The CDR3 contains 15 residues. For the CDR3, the DNA is TGCGCCAGCAGCCACGATGCGGGTAGCTCCTACGAGCAGTACTTC. This codes for CASSHDAGSSYEQYF.

This chain links TRBV11-2 with TRBJ1-2, with D uncertain. Trimming removed 5 bases at V and 0 bases at J, with 13 bases between. This CDR3 has 15 residues. In germline, CDR1 is SGHAT, CDR2 FQNNGV. The CDR3 sequence is CASSPQPSSNYGYTF. CDR3 nucleotides: TGTGCCAGCAGCCCCCAACCCTCTTCTAACTATGGCTACACCTTC.